These 21 T cell receptor beta chains came from one sample sequenced in a study of PD-L1 blockade in urothelial cancer. Generated by immunoSEQ multiplex PCR, the TCRdb table keeps only in-frame clones and is missing some. This table holds around 120,000 clones, about 85% found once. This specimen consisted of PBMCs, obtained around atezolizumab (anti-PD-L1) treatment. The receptors come from a man between 45 and 60 years old with urothelial cancer.

The rearrangement uses TRBV10-3 and TRBJ1-2; D may be TRBD1 (6 bases). The CDR3 has 13 amino acids. V was pared by 3 bases and J by 7 bases, with 12 bases between. Looked up from germline, CDR1 is ENHRY and CDR2 is SYGVKD. CDR3 DNA: TGTGCCATCAGTGAACGCGGGGGGGCTGGCTACACCTTC. Protein: CAISERGGAGYTF.

This sequence joins TRBV6-1 and TRBJ1-3; TRBD1 is a possible D gene (6 bases). V was pared by 9 bases and J by 2 bases, with 14 bases between. Germline lookup yields CDR1 MNHNS and CDR2 SASEGT. This CDR3 has 14 amino acids. Here the CDR3 reads CASDRPGAGNTIYF. The CDR3 bases are TGTGCCAGTGACAGGCCCGGGGCTGGAAACACCATATATTTT.

The chain joins TRBV9 to TRBJ1-2; maybe TRBD1 (6 bases). The CDR3 is made up of 16 amino acids. V was cut by 1 base and J by 4 bases, with 17 bases left in between. Germline CDR1 SGDLS, CDR2 YYNGEE. CDR3: CASSVSYGGSGYGYTF. The CDR3 coding sequence is TGTGCCAGCAGCGTATCTTATGGGGGCAGTGGCTATGGCTACACCTTC.

The table lists this clone with a few counts. The DNA of the CDR3 is TGTGCCAGCAGCTTAGATGGGACAGGGGGCGCGTATTCACCCCTCCACTTT. Protein product: CASSLDGTGGAYSPLHF. The rearrangement links TRBV7-9 to TRBJ1-6; TRBD1 matches 12 bases. The V gene's germline CDR1 is SEHNR and CDR2 FQNEAQ (reference sequence). CDR3 length: 17 amino acids. J lost 8 bases, V lost 1 base, and 6 bases had no gene match.

This clone was seen once. V is TRBV7-2 and J is TRBJ2-7; perhaps TRBD2 as D (7 bases). Trimming removed 5 bases at V and 7 bases at J, with 27 bases between. The CDR3 loop spans 17 amino acids. Germline V gene lookup returns CDR1 SGHTA and CDR2 FQGNSA. This chain's CDR3 is CASSRGASTSFWEEQYF. The CDR3 coding sequence is TGTGCCAGCAGCAGGGGGGCCTCGACTAGCTTCTGGGAGGAGCAGTACTTC.

This chain joins TRBV18 and TRBJ2-2; weak D call: TRBD2 (5 bases). CDR1 KGHSH and CDR2 LQKENI come from the germline V gene. V was shortened by 1 base and J by 0 bases, with 9 bases between the two germline ends. The CDR3 has 16 amino acids. The CDR3 DNA reads as TGTGCCAGCTCACCACAGGTGACTACGAACACCGGGGAGCTGTTTTTT. This gives the protein CASSPQVTTNTGELFF.

The chain has TRBV19 and TRBJ1-1, with TRBD1 identical over 8 bases. CDR3 length: 15 amino acids. V lost 5 bases and J lost 5; bases outside the gene matches: 10. Germline CDR1 reads LNHDA; CDR2 reads SQIVND (reference sequence). CDR3 loop: CASSARRTGGTEAFF. The DNA for the CDR3 is TGTGCCAGTAGTGCCCGCCGCACAGGGGGAACTGAAGCTTTCTTT. Full variable domain (remainder filled in from reference TRBV19 and TRBJ1-1): DGGITQSPKYLFRKEGQNVTLSCEQNLNHDAMYWYRQDPGQGLRLIYYSQIVNDFQKGDIAEGYSVSREKKESFPLTVTSAQKNPTAFYLCASSARRTGGTEAFFGQGTRLTVV.

This chain joins TRBV30 and TRBJ2-1; D gene ambiguous. V was pared by 0 bases and J by 2 bases, with 5 bases between. This CDR3 is 13 amino acids long. Germline CDR1 and CDR2: GTSNPN and SVGIG (reference sequence). CDR3 DNA sequence: TGTGCCTGGAGTGTGGGCCCCTACAATGAGCAGTTCTTC. It translates to CAWSVGPYNEQFF.

The chain employs TRBV2 and TRBJ2-5; a possible D gene is TRBD2 (6 bases). Deletions cut 4 bases from V and 0 bases from J, with 12 bases between. The CDR3 covers 15 residues. In germline, CDR1 is SNHLY, CDR2 FYNNEI. Here the CDR3 reads CASSGQGLNQETQYF. CDR3 sequence (DNA): TGTGCCAGCAGTGGGCAGGGACTCAACCAAGAGACCCAGTACTTC.

V gene TRBV5-1 combines with J gene TRBJ1-1; D uncertain. This CDR3 comprises 14 residues. Trimming pared 4 bases from V and 4 bases from J, leaving 14 bases between. Looked up from germline, CDR1 is SGHRS and CDR2 is YFSETQ. CDR3 in amino acids: CASSPGDWSTEAFF. The CDR3 DNA sequence: TGCGCCAGCAGCCCCGGGGATTGGAGCACTGAAGCTTTCTTT. Variable domain in full (rest from reference TRBV5-1 and TRBJ1-1): KAGVTQTPRYLIKTRGQQVTLSCSPISGHRSVSWYQQTPGQGLQFLFEYFSETQRNKGNFPGRFSGRQFSNSRSEMNVSTLELGDSALYLCASSPGDWSTEAFFGQGTRLTVV.

J is TRBJ2-2 and V is TRBV11-3; 7 positions match TRBD2. Losses at the gene ends were 10 bases for V and 2 bases for J; bases not matched to a gene: 22. The CDR3 totals 19 residues. Germline CDR1 is SGHNT and CDR2 is YENEEA. The DNA of the CDR3 is TGTGCCACCCCCCTGGAGGGGCCTCCGACTAGCCAAAACACCGGGGAGCTGTTTTTT. Amino acid sequence: CATPLEGPPTSQNTGELFF. Based on the CDR3 plus reference TRBV11-3 and TRBJ2-2, the full variable domain is EAGVVQSPRYKIIEKKQPVAFWCNPISGHNTLYWYLQNLGQGPELLIRYENEEAVDDSQLPKDRFSAERLKGVDSTLKIQPAELGDSAVYLCATPLEGPPTSQNTGELFFGEGSRLTVL.

The V call is TRBV7-8, the J call TRBJ1-2; a possible D gene is TRBD1 (6 bases). From germline, CDR1 is SGHVS and CDR2 FQNEAQ. V was shortened by 1 base and J by 4 bases, with 13 bases between the two germline ends. CDR3 length: 15 residues. CDR3 residues: CASSLGWGGGYGYTF. CDR3 nucleotides: TGTGCCAGCAGCTTAGGGTGGGGGGGCGGCTATGGCTACACCTTC.

The DNA for the CDR3 is TGTGCCAGCAGTTTTGGGGACAGGCTTAACGAGCAGTACTTC. As protein: CASSFGDRLNEQYF. The genes are TRBV28 and TRBJ2-7; 8 bases match TRBD1. V was pared by 3 bases and J by 5 bases, with 6 bases of the junction left unmatched. The length of the CDR3 is 14 residues. CDR1 MDHEN and CDR2 SYDVKM come from the germline V gene.

This clone was observed a few times. The V and J genes are TRBV28 and TRBJ2-4; D is uncertain. The germline V gene encodes CDR1 MDHEN and CDR2 SYDVKM. The CDR3 totals 15 residues. V was cut by 6 bases and J by 0 bases, with 12 bases left in between. The CDR3 sequence is CASSPNRLAKNIQYF. CDR3 nucleotides: TGTGCCAGCAGCCCAAACCGACTAGCCAAAAACATTCAGTACTTC.

V and J are TRBV29-1 and TRBJ2-5, with 13 bases identical to TRBD2. The CDR3 consists of 16 residues. Germline trimming cut 8 bases from V and 2 bases from J; bases unmatched to any gene: 11. Germline-derived CDR1 and CDR2 are SQVTM and ANQGSEA. The DNA for the CDR3 is TGCAGCCTCAGGACTAGCGGGAGAGGCTTACAAGAGACCCAGTACTTC. As protein: CSLRTSGRGLQETQYF.

The CDR3 DNA reads TGTGCCACCAGCACCGAACAGGGGGCCTTCGTGAACACTGAAGCTTTCTTT. This translates into CATSTEQGAFVNTEAFF. The V gene is TRBV15, the J gene TRBJ1-1, with TRBD1 identical over 9 bases. The CDR3 length is 17 residues. V lost 4 bases and J lost 0; bases outside the gene matches: 9. Per germline, CDR1 LNHNV and CDR2 YYDKDF (reference sequence).

The gene calls are TRBV18 and TRBJ2-3; 9 bases match TRBD2. V lost 1 base and J lost 4; bases outside the gene matches: 3. Germline values: CDR1 KGHSH, CDR2 LQKENI. The CDR3 runs 15 residues. The CDR3 nucleotides read TGTGCCAGCTCACCACTAGCGGGAGCTTCAGATACGCAGTATTTT. It codes for CASSPLAGASDTQYF.

This chain connects TRBV12-2 to TRBJ2-2; TRBD2, the table's D call, was not compared with the DNA. TRBV12-2 is listed as a pseudogene. The CDR3 runs 14 residues. CDR3 nucleotides: TGTGCAAGGGGGACTAGCGGGAGGTCCGGGGAGCTGTTTTTT. It translates to CARGTSGRSGELFF.

This clone has a handful of counts. The J gene is TRBJ1-6, the V gene TRBV2; TRBD1 matches at 7 bases. This CDR3 has 14 amino acids. V lost 6 bases and J lost 7; bases outside the gene matches: 6. Germline values: CDR1 SNHLY, CDR2 FYNNEI. Here the CDR3 reads CASSAGQTNSPLHF. CDR3 coding DNA: TGTGCCAGCAGCGCGGGACAGACGAATTCACCCCTCCACTTT. The whole variable domain, remainder taken from reference TRBV2 and TRBJ1-6, is EPEVTQTPSHQVTQMGQEVILRCVPISNHLYFYWYRQILGQKVEFLVSFYNNEISEKSEIFDDQFSVERPDGSNFTLKIRSTKLEDSAMYFCASSAGQTNSPLHFGNGTRLTVT.

This clone has just one count. The chain recombines TRBV6-1 with TRBJ1-3, with 11 bases matching TRBD1. This CDR3 comprises 17 residues. The junction had 8 bases not matched to a gene; V was cut back by 4 bases and J by 3 bases. Germline CDR1 reads MNHNS; CDR2 reads SASEGT. The CDR3 bases are TGTGCCAGCAGTGGGCCGGGACAGGGGGTAAGTGGAAACACCATATATTTT. Translation gives CASSGPGQGVSGNTIYF.

This clone is a singleton in its sample. This sequence joins TRBV6-1 and TRBJ1-1; 9 positions match TRBD1. CDR3 length: 14 amino acids. CDR1 and CDR2 from the germline V gene are MNHNS and SASEGT. V trimming: 7 bases; J trimming: 3 bases; junction bases outside the gene matches: 6. CDR3 nucleotides: TGTGCCAGCACGTTACAGGGGGCGCACACTGAAGCTTTCTTT. This translates into CASTLQGAHTEAFF.